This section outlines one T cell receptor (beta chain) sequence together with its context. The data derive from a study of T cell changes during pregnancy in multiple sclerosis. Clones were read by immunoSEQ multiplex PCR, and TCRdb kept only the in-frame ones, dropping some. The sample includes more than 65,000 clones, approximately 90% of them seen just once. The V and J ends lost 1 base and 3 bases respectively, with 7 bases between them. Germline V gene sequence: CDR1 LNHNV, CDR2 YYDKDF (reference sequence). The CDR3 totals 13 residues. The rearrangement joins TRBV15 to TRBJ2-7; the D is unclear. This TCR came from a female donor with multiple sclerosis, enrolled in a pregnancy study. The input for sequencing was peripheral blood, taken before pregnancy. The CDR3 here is CATSRAQIYEQYF. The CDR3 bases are TGTGCCACCAGCAGAGCTCAGATCTACGAGCAGTACTTC.